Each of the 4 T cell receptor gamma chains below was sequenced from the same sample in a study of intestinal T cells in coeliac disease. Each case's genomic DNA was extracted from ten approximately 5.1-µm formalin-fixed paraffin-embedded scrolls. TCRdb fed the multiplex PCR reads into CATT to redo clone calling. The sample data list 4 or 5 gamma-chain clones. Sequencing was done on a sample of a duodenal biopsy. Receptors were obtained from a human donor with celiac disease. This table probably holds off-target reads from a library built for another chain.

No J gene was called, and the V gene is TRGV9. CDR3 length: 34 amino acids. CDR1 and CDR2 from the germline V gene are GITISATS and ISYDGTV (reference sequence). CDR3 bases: TGTGCCTGTGACCCTCCTACGCTACTGGGGGATACGCACAGTGCTACAAAACCTACTACGAAAGGCACAATGAAACACATCAGTATAAAAACCCTCTTCTTC. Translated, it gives CACDPPTLLGDTHSATKPTTKGTMKHISIKTLFF.

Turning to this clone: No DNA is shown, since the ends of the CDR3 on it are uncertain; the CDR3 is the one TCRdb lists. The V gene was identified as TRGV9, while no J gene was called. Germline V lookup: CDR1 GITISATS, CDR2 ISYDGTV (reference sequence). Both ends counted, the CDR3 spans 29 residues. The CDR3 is CACDTAIYWGSPSSWDTRQMFFGTGIKLF.

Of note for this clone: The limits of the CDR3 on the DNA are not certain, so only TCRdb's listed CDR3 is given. Here the CDR3 reads CACDPSWYWGTWDTRQMFFGTGIKLF. Here the V gene is TRGV9, but the J gene went uncalled. The germline CDR1 and CDR2 sequences are GITISATS and ISYDGTV (reference sequence). From its first to its last residue, the CDR3 has 26 amino acids.

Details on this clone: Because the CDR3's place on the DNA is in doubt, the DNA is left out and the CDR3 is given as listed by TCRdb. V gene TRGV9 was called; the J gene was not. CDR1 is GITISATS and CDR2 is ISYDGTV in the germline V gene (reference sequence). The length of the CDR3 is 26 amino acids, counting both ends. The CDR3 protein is CACDTSWYWGTWDTRQMFFGTGIKLF.